This T cell receptor beta chain was documented in a study of vaccination and CD4 T cells after COVID-19. Study-level background: Researchers treated cells with overlapping spike peptides taken from SARS-CoV-2, HCoV-NL63, HCoV-OC43 and HCoV-229E. General study points: Convalescent patient numbers were relatively low, with no early post-infection timepoints.

Note on this clonotype: Its specificity is unknown.

The study sequenced cultured CD4+ T cell DNA using the Oncomine TCR Beta short-read assay. In TCRdb, the PCR reads were re-called with MiXCR into one record per CDR3 protein. The sample lists 9,500 to 15,000 distinct CDR3 sequences, almost 55% occurring once. V gave up 0 bases and J gave up 4 bases; unmatched junction bases: 2. CDR1 and CDR2 from the germline V gene are MRHNA and SNTAGT. This CDR3 region has 15 residues. Treatment indicated: approximately 9-day PBMC culture with coronavirus spike peptide pools or control peptides (ViraFEST assay). The TCR was taken from a human donor with COVID-19. The starting material was cultured CD4+ T cells from blood, obtained after SARS-CoV-2 vaccination. V usage is TRBV6-4 and J usage is TRBJ2-3, with 9 bases fitting TRBD1. CDR3 coding DNA: TGTGCCAGCAGTGACTCGACAGGGGGGCCAGATACGCAGTATTTT. This sequence encodes CASSDSTGGPDTQYF.